Presented here are 5 T cell receptor beta chains from one specimen sequenced in a study of cytomegalovirus exposure and HLA in healthy donors. Use of 60 Vbeta and 13 Jbeta primers characterized the PCR. Clones were read by immunoSEQ multiplex PCR, and TCRdb kept only the in-frame ones, dropping some. The sample shows approximately 150,000 clones, 78% of them seen only once. Sequenced input: PBMCs. These receptors were taken from a woman under 30 in good health and CMV-seronegative.

The CDR3 sequence: CASSIVSGESGELFF. The CDR3 coding sequence is TGTGCCAGTAGTATAGTGTCAGGGGAATCCGGGGAGCTGTTTTTT. The V gene is TRBV19, the J gene TRBJ2-2, with D possibly matching TRBD1 (6 bases). V dropped 1 base and J dropped 6 bases, with 12 bases sitting between them. Germline V lookup: CDR1 LNHDA, CDR2 SQIVND (reference sequence). There are 15 residues in the CDR3.

The genes are TRBV4-1 and TRBJ1-1; 7 bases are a match to TRBD1. This CDR3 region has 17 residues. V lost 1 base and J lost 0; bases outside the gene matches: 8. Germline lookup yields CDR1 MGHRA and CDR2 YSYEKL. The CDR3 region is CASSQGQGVWMNTEAFF. Written as DNA, the CDR3 is TGCGCCAGCAGCCAAGGACAGGGAGTATGGATGAACACTGAAGCTTTCTTT.

This chain links TRBV18 with TRBJ2-2, with 12 bases lining up with TRBD2. Trimming took 3 bases from V and 3 from J; bases not matched to a gene: 5. The CDR3 extends over 17 amino acids. Germline assignment: CDR1 KGHSH and CDR2 LQKENI. The CDR3 DNA follows: TGTGCCAGCTCACCTTTCTCTAGCGGGAGGGACACCGGGGAGCTGTTTTTT. Amino acids: CASSPFSSGRDTGELFF.

This clone was detected many times. The chain recombines TRBV2 with TRBJ1-5, with D perhaps TRBD1 (5 bases). The CDR3 covers 13 residues. Germline CDR1 SNHLY, CDR2 FYNNEI. V was shortened by 6 bases and J by 7 bases, with 13 bases between the two germline ends. The DNA of the CDR3 is TGTGCCAGCAGAGGAAGGGGCGGCCAGCCCCAGCATTTT. As protein: CASRGRGGQPQHF. Full variable domain (outside the CDR3, taken from reference TRBV2 and TRBJ1-5): EPEVTQTPSHQVTQMGQEVILRCVPISNHLYFYWYRQILGQKVEFLVSFYNNEISEKSEIFDDQFSVERPDGSNFTLKIRSTKLEDSAMYFCASRGRGGQPQHFGDGTRLSIL.

The V and J genes are TRBV7-9 and TRBJ1-2, with D possibly matching TRBD1 (5 bases). CDR3 length: 16 residues. Trimming pared 6 bases from V and 0 bases from J, leaving 17 bases between. Germline V gene sequence: CDR1 SEHNR, CDR2 FQNEAQ (reference sequence). The CDR3, as DNA: TGTGCCAGCAGTACGCAGGGAAGAGACGCTAACTATGGCTACACCTTC. Its protein product is CASSTQGRDANYGYTF.